This entry features one T cell receptor (beta chain) sequence. As handled by the study authors: The authors estimated nucleated cell counts from reference gene primer amplification. Method: immunoSEQ multiplex PCR; TCRdb's copy keeps in-frame clones and lacks some. V and J calls and clone size are as listed in that table; D and trimming were resolved from the DNA. The sample records over 50,000 clones, 65% to 85% being singletons. The sample is drawn from a study of blood T cell repertoires in COVID-19. At the level of the study: Researchers got acute and convalescent COVID-19 samples from the United States, Italy and Spain. PBMCs, B-cell-depleted T cells, or T cells were the source of the cDNA or gDNA that made up the material.

The length of the CDR3 is 12 residues. V dropped 4 bases and J dropped 5; count of bases not matched to a gene: 2. Sequencing used peripheral blood. V and J are TRBV12-3 or TRBV12-4 and TRBJ2-7; the match to TRBD1 covers 7 bases. The TCR comes from a woman in her fifties or sixties with active or convalescent COVID-19. CDR3 nucleotides: TGTGCCAGCAGTTCCACAGGGGACGAGCAGTACTTC. Residues: CASSSTGDEQYF.